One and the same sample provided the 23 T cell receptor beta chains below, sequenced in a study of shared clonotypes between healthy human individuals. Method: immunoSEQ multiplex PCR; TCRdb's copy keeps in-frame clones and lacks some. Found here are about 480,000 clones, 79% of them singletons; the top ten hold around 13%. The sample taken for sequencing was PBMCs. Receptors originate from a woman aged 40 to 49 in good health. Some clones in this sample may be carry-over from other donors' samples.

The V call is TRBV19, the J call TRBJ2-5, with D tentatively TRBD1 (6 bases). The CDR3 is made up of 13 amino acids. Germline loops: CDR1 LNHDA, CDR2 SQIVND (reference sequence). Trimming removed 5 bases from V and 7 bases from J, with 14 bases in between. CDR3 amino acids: CASSAAGVGTQYF. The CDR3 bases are TGTGCCAGTAGTGCCGCAGGGGTTGGGACCCAGTACTTC.

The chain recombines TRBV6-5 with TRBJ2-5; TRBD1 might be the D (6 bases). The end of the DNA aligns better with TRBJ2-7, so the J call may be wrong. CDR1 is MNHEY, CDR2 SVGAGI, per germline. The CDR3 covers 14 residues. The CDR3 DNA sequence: TGTGCCAGCAGAGGACAGCCGTCGTCCTACGAGCAGTACTTC. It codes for CASRGQPSSYEQYF.

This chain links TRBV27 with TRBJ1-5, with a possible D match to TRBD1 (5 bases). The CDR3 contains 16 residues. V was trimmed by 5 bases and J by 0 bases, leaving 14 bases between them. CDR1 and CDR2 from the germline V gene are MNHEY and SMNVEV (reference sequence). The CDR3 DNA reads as TGTGCCAGCAGTGCCAGGACAACATATAGCAATCAGCCCCAGCATTTT. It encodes CASSARTTYSNQPQHF.

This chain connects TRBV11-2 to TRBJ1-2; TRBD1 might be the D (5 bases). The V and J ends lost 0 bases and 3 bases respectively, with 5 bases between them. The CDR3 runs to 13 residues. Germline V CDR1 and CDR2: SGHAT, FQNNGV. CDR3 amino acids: CASSLDRDYGYTF. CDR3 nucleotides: TGTGCCAGCAGCTTAGACAGGGACTATGGCTACACCTTC. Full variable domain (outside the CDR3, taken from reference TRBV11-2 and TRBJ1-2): EAGVAQSPRYKIIEKRQSVAFWCNPISGHATLYWYQQILGQGPKLLIQFQNNGVVDDSQLPKDRFSAERLKGVDSTLKIQPAKLEDSAVYLCASSLDRDYGYTFGSGTRLTVV.

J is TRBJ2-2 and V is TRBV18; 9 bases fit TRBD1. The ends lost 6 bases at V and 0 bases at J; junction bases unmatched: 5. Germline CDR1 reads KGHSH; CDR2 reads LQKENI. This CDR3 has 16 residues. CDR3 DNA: TGTGCCAGCTCCGGACAGGGGACCCCGAACACCGGGGAGCTGTTTTTT. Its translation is CASSGQGTPNTGELFF.

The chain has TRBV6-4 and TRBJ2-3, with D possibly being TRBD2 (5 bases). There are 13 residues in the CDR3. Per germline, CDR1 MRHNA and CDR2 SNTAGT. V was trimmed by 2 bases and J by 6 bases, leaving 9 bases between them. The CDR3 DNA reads TGTGCCAGCAGTGACCTCCCGGGGGATACGCAGTATTTT. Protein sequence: CASSDLPGDTQYF.

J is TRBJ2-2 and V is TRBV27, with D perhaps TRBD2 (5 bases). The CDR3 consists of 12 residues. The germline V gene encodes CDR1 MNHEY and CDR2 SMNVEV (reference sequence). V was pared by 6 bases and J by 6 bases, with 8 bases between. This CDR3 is CASSGVAGELFF. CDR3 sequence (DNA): TGTGCCAGCAGCGGGGTAGCCGGGGAGCTGTTTTTT.

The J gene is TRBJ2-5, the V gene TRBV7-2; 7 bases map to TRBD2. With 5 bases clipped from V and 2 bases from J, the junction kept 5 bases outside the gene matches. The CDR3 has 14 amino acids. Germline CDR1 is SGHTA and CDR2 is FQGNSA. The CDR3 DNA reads TGTGCCAGCAGCCCGGGGGGTCGTCAAGAGACCCAGTACTTC. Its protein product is CASSPGGRQETQYF.

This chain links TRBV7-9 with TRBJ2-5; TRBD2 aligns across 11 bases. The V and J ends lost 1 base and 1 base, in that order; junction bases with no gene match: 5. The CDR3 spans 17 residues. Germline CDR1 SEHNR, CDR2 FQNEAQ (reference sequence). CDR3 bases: TGTGCCAGCAGCTTAGGAGTAGCGGGAGGGCCCCAAGAGACCCAGTACTTC. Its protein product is CASSLGVAGGPQETQYF.

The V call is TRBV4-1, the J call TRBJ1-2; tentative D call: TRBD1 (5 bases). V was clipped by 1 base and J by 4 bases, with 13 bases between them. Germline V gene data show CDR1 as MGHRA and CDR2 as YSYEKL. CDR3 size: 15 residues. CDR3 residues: CASSQGPGRAYGYTF. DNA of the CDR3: TGCGCCAGCAGCCAAGGTCCCGGCAGGGCCTATGGCTACACCTTC.

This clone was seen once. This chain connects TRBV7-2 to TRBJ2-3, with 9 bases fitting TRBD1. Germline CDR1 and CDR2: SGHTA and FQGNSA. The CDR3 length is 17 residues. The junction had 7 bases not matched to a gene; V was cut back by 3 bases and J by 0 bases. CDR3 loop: CASSFGRTGASTDTQYF. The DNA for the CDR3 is TGTGCCAGCAGCTTCGGCCGGACAGGGGCAAGCACAGATACGCAGTATTTT.

In DNA, the CDR3 is TGTGCCAGCAGCCCACATAGTGGGGGCCAGGCCTACGAGCAGTACTTC. Translation gives CASSPHSGGQAYEQYF. The chain combines TRBV7-9 with TRBJ2-7; TRBD1 is a possible D gene (6 bases). The CDR3 spans 16 residues. Per germline, CDR1 SEHNR and CDR2 FQNEAQ (reference sequence). V was clipped by 5 bases and J by 2 bases, with 19 bases between them.

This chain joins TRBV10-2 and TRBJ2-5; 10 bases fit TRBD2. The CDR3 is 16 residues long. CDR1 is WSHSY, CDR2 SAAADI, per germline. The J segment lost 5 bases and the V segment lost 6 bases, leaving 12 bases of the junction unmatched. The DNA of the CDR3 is TGCGCCAGCAGGACTCTAGCGGGAGCTGTTTGGGAGACCCAGTACTTC. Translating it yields CASRTLAGAVWETQYF.

The CDR3, as DNA: TGTGCCAGCAGCTTGGAAGGGAGCGCAGATACGCAGTATTTT. It is translated as CASSLEGSADTQYF. J is TRBJ2-3 and V is TRBV5-8; tentatively, D is TRBD2 (5 bases). Germline CDR1 and CDR2: SGHTS and YDEGEE. The CDR3 has 14 residues. Deletions cut 0 bases from V and 4 bases from J, with 9 bases between. The complete variable domain, with remaining parts taken from reference TRBV5-8 and TRBJ2-3, reads EAGVTQSPTHLIKTRGQQATLRCSPISGHTSVYWYQQALGLGLQFLLWYDEGEERNRGNFPPRFSGRQFPNYSSELNVNALELEDSALYLCASSLEGSADTQYFGPGTRLTVL.

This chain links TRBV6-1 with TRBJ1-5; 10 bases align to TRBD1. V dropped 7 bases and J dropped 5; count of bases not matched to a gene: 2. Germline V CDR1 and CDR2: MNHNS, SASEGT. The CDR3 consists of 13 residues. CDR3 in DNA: TGTGCCAGCATGGGGACAGGGGATCAGCCCCAGCATTTT. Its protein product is CASMGTGDQPQHF.

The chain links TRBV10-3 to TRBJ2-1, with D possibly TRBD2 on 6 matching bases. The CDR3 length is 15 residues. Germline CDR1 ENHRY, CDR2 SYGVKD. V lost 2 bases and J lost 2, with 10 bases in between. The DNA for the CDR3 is TGTGCCATCAGTGAGGGGCGGGGTCCCTACAATGAGCAGTTCTTC. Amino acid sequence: CAISEGRGPYNEQFF.

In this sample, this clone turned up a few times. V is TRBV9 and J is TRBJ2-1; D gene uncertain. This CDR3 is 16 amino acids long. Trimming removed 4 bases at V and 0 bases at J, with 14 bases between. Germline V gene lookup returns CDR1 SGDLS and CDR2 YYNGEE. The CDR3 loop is CASSPRNDLSYNEQFF. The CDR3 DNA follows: TGTGCCAGCAGCCCGAGGAACGACCTCTCCTACAATGAGCAGTTCTTC. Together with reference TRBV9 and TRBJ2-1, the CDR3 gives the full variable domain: DSGVTQTPKHLITATGQRVTLRCSPRSGDLSVYWYQQSLDQGLQFLIQYYNGEERAKGNILERFSAQQFPDLHSELNLSSLELGDSALYFCASSPRNDLSYNEQFFGPGTRLTVL.

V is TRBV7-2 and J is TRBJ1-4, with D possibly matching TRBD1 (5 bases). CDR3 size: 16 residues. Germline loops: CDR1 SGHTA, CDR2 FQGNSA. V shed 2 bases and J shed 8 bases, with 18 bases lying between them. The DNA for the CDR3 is TGTGCCAGCAGCTTATCTTTGGGGCCACTAGGGGAAAAACTGTTTTTT. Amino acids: CASSLSLGPLGEKLFF.

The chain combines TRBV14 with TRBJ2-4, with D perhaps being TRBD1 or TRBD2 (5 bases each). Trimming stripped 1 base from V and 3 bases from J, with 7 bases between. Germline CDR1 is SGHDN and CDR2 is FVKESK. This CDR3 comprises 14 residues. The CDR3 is CASSQGGNKNIQYF. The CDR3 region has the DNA TGTGCCAGCAGCCAAGGGGGGAACAAAAACATTCAGTACTTC.

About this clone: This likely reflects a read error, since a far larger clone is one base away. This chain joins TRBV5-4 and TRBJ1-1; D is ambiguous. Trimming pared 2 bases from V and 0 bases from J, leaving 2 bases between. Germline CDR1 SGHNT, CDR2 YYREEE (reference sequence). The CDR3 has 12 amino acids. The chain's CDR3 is CASSFMNTEAFF. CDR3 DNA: TGTGCCAGCAGCTTTATGAACACTGAAGCTTTCTTT.

The CDR3 spells CASTQLTPNYGYTF. DNA of the CDR3: TGTGCCAGTACTCAGTTGACACCAAACTATGGCTACACCTTC. The V gene is TRBV19, the J gene TRBJ1-2; D ambiguous. There are 14 residues in the CDR3. Germline CDR1 LNHDA, CDR2 SQIVND (reference sequence). The ends were cut back, 7 bases at V and 2 bases at J, with 14 bases in the middle.

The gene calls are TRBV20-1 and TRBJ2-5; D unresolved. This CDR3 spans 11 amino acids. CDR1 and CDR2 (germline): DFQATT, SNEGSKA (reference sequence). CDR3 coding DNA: TGCAGCACTCCGGTGGGGGAGACCCAGTACTTC. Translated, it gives CSTPVGETQYF.

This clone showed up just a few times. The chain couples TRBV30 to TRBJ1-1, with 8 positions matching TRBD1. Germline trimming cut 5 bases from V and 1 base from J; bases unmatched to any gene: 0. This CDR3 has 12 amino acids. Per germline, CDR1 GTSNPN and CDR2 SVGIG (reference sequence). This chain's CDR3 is CAWDRGNTEAFF. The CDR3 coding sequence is TGTGCCTGGGACAGGGGGAACACTGAAGCTTTCTTT.